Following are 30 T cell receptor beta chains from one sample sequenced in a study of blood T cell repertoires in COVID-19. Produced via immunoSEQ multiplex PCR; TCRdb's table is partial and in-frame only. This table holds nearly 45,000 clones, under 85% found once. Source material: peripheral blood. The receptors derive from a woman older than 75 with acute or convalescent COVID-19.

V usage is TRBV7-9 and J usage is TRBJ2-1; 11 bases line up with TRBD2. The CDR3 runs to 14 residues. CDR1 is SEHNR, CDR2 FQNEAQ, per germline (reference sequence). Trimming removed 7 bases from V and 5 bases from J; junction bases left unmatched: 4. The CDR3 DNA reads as TGTGCCAGCACCGGGACTAGCGGCCACAATGAGCAGTTCTTC. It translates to CASTGTSGHNEQFF.

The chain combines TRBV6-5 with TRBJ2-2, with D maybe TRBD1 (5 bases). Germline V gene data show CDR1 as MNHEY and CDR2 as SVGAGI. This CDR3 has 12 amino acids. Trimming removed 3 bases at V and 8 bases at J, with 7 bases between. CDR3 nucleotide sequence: TGTGCCAGCAGTTATGGGGCAGGGGAGCTGTTTTTT. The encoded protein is CASSYGAGELFF.

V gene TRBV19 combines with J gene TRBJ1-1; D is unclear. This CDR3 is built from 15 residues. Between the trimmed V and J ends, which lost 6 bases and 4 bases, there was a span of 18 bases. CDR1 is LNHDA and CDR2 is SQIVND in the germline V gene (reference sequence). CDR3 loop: CASRAGSSAGTEAFF. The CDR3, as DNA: TGTGCCAGTAGAGCCGGGTCGTCGGCCGGCACTGAAGCTTTCTTT.

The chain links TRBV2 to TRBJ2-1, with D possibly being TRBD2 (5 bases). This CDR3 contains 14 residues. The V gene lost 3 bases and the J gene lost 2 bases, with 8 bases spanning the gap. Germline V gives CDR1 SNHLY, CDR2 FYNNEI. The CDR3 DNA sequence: TGTGCCAGCAGTGACCAGCGGACCTACAATGAGCAGTTCTTC. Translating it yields CASSDQRTYNEQFF.

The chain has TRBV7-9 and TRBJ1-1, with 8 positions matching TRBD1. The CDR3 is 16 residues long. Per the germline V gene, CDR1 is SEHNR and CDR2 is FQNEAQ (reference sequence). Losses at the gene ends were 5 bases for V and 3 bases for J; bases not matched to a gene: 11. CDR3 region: CASSPLDRVKDTEAFF. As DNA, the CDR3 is TGTGCCAGCAGCCCCCTGGACAGGGTAAAAGACACTGAAGCTTTCTTT.

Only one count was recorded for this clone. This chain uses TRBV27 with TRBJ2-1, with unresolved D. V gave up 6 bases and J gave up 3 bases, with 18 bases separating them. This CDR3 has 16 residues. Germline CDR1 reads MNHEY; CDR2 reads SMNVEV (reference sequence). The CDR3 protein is CASRPKNSPNYNEQFF. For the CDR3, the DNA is TGTGCCAGCAGGCCCAAAAACTCCCCCAACTACAATGAGCAGTTCTTC.

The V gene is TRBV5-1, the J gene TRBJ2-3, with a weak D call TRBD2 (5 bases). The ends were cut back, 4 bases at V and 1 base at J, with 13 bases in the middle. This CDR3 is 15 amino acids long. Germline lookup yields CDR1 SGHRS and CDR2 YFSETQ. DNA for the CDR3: TGCGCCAGCAGCCACCAGCCCGGGGGCACAGATACGCAGTATTTT. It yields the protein CASSHQPGGTDTQYF.

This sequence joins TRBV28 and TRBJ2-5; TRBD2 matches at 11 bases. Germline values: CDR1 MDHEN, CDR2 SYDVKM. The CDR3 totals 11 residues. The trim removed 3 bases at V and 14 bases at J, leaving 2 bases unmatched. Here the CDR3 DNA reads TGTGCCAGCAGTTTGGGACTAGCGGCCTACTTC. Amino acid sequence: CASSLGLAAYF.

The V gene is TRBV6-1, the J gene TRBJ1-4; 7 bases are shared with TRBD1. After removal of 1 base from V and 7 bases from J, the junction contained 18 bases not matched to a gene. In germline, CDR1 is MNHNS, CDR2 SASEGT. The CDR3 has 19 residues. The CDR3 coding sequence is TGTGCCAGCAGTGAAGACACAAAGGGGGCGGCTGGGCTCTTTGAAAAACTGTTTTTT. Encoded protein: CASSEDTKGAAGLFEKLFF.

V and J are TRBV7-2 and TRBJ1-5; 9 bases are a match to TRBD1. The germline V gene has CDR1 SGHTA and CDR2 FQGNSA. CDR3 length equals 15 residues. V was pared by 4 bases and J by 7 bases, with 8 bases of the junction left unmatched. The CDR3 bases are TGTGCCAGCAGCTCACAGGGGGCGGTCGGGCAGCCCCAGCATTTT. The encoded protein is CASSSQGAVGQPQHF.

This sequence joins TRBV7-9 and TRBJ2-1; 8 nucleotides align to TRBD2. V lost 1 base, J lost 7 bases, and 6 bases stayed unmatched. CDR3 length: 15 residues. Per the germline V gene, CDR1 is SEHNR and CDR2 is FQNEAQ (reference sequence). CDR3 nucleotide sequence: TGTGCCAGCAGCTTAGGTCGGACTAGCAGGAATGAGCAGTTCTTC. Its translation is CASSLGRTSRNEQFF.

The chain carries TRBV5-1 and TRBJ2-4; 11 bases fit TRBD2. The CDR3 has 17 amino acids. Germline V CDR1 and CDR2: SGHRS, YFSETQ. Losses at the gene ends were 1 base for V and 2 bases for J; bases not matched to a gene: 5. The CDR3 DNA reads TGCGCCAGCAGCTTGTTGACTAGCGGGGAACCCAAAAACATTCAGTACTTC. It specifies CASSLLTSGEPKNIQYF. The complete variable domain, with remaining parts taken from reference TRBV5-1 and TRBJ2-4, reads KAGVTQTPRYLIKTRGQQVTLSCSPISGHRSVSWYQQTPGQGLQFLFEYFSETQRNKGNFPGRFSGRQFSNSRSEMNVSTLELGDSALYLCASSLLTSGEPKNIQYFGAGTRLSVL.

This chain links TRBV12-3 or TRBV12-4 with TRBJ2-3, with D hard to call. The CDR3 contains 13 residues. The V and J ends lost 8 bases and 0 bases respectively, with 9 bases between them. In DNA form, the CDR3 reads TGTGCCAGCGGCGGTACTAGCACAGATACGCAGTATTTT. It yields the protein CASGGTSTDTQYF.

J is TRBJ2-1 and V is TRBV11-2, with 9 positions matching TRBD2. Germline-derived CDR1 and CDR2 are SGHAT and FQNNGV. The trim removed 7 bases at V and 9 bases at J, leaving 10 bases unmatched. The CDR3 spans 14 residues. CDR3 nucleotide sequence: TGTGCCAGCACACGGGCTAGCGGGATTGTTGAGCAGTTCTTC. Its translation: CASTRASGIVEQFF.

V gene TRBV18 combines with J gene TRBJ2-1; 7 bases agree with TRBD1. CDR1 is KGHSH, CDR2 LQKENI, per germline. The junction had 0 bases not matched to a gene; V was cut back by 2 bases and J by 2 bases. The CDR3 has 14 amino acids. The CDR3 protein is CASSPGTAYNEQFF. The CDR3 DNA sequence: TGTGCCAGCTCACCAGGGACAGCCTACAATGAGCAGTTCTTC.

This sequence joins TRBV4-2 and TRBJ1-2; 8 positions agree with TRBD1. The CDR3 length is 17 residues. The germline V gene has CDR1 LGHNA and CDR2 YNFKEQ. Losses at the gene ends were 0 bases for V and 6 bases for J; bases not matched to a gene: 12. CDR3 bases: TGTGCCAGCAGCCAAGATTCGTCCGGACAGGGCTGGGATGGCTACACCTTC. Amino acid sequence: CASSQDSSGQGWDGYTF.

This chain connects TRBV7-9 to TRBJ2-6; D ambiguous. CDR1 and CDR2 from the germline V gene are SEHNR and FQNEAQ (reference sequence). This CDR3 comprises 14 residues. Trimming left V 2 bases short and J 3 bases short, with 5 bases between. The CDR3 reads CASSLIGGANVLTF. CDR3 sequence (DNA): TGTGCCAGCAGCTTAATCGGTGGGGCCAACGTCCTGACTTTC.

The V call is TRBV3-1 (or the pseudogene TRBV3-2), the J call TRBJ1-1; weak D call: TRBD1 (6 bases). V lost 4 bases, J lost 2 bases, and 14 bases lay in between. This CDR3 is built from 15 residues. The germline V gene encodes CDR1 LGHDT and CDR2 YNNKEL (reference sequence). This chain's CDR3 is CASSRGGRVNTEAFF. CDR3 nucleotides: TGTGCCAGCAGCCGCGGGGGCAGAGTTAACACTGAAGCTTTCTTT.

CDR3 in DNA: TGTGCCAGCAGCTCAACCTCCGGTGAGCAACAAGAGACCCAGTACTTC. Translating it yields CASSSTSGEQQETQYF. This rearrangement joins TRBV11-3 to TRBJ2-5; D remains unclear. From germline, CDR1 is SGHNT and CDR2 YENEEA. Deletions cut 4 bases from V and 2 bases from J, with 17 bases between. CDR3 length equals 16 residues.

The chain's CDR3 is CASSLGLHQETQYF. The CDR3 DNA reads as TGTGCCAGCAGCCTGGGGCTACACCAAGAGACCCAGTACTTC. V gene TRBV14 combines with J gene TRBJ2-5, with a possible D match to TRBD1 (5 bases). The CDR3 is 14 amino acids. V was trimmed by 4 bases and J by 0 bases, leaving 9 bases between them. Germline V gene lookup returns CDR1 SGHDN and CDR2 FVKESK.

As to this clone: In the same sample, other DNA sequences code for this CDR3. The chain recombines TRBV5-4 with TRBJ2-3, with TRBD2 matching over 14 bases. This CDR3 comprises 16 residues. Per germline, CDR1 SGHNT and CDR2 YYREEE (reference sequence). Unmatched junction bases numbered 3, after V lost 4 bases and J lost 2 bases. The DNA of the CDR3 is TGTGCCAGCAGCCCGGGACTAGCGGGAGTCACAGATACGCAGTATTTT. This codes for CASSPGLAGVTDTQYF.

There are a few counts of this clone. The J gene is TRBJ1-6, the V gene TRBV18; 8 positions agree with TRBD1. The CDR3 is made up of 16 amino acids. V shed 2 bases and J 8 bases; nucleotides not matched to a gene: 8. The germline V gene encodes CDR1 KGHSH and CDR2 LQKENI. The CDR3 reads CASSPDTGGGYSPLHF. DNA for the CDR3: TGTGCCAGCTCACCAGATACAGGGGGTGGTTATTCACCCCTCCACTTT.

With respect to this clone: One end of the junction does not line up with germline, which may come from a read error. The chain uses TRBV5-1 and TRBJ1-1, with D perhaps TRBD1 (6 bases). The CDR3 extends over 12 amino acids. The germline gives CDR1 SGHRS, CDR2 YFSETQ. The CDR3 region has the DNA TGCGCCAGCGGATCAACCCAAACCGACAGGAGCTTT. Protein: CASGSTQTDRSF.

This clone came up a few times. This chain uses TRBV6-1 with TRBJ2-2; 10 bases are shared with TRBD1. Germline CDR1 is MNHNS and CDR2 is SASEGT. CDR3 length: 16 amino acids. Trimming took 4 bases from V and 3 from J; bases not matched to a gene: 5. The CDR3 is CASSGRTGGDTGELFF. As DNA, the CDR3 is TGTGCCAGCAGTGGCAGGACAGGGGGGGACACCGGGGAGCTGTTTTTT.

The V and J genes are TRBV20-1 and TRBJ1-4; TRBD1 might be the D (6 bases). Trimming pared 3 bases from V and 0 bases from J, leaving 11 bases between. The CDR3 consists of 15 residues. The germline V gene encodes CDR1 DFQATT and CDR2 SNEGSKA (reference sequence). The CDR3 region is CSASVRGATNEKLFF. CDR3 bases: TGCAGTGCTAGTGTCAGGGGCGCAACTAATGAAAAACTGTTTTTT.

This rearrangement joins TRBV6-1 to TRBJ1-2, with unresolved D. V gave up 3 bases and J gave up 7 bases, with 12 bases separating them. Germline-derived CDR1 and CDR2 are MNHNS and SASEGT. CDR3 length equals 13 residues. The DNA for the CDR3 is TGTGCCAGCAGTGAGGAGGGTACCCGTGGCTACACCTTC. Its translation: CASSEEGTRGYTF.

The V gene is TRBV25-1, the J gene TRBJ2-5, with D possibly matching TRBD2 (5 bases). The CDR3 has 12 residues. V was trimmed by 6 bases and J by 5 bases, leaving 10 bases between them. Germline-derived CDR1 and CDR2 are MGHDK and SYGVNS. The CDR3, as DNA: TGTGCCAGCAGAGAAGTAGCGGAGACCCAGTACTTC. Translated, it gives CASREVAETQYF.

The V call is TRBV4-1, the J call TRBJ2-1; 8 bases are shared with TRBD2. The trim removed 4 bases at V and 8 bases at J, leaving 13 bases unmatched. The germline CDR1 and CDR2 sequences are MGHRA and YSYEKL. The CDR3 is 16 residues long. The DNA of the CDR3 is TGCGCCAGCAGCCTAACCGGGACTAGAGGGGTGCATGAGCAGTTCTTC. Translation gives CASSLTGTRGVHEQFF.

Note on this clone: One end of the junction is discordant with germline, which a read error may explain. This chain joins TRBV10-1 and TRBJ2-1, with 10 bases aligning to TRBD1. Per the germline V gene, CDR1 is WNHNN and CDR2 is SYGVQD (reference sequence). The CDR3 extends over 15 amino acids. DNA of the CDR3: TGCGCCAGCAGTAGGGGGACAGGGGAATACAATAAGCAGTTCTTC. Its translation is CASSRGTGEYNKQFF.

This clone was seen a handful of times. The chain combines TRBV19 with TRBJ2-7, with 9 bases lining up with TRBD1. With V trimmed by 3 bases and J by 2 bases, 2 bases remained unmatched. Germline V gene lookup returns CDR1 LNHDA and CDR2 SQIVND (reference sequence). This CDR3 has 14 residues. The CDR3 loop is CASSMTGGTYEQYF. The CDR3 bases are TGTGCCAGTAGTATGACAGGGGGAACCTACGAGCAGTACTTC.